This TCR beta chain was found in a study of blood T cells in healthy people across ages. Study results and limitations: Roughly linear age-related decline in beta diversity appeared, significant by age approximately 41.

V shed 1 base and J 5 bases; nucleotides not matched to a gene: 7. Germline-derived CDR1 and CDR2 are DFQATT and SNEGSKA (reference sequence). This CDR3 region has 14 residues. Alongside a J-beta primer mix, a sample-barcoded 5' primer served in a second PCR lasting 7 to 11 cycles. A template-switch adaptor containing 12 random nucleotides labeled each cDNA molecule. TCRdb re-derived calls from the 5' RACE reads in MiXCR, one entry per CDR3 protein. In the table there are 980,000 or so distinct CDR3 sequences, about 48% of which are singletons. This clonotype was seen more than once but under ten times. Antigen unknown.

What was sequenced was blood. The chain is built from TRBV20-1 and TRBJ2-7; the match to TRBD1 covers 8 bases. The receptor comes from a man younger than 45 in good health. CDR3 nucleotide sequence: TGCAGTGCTAGAGGAACAGGGGGTTTCAACGAGCAGTACTTC. Protein: CSARGTGGFNEQYF.